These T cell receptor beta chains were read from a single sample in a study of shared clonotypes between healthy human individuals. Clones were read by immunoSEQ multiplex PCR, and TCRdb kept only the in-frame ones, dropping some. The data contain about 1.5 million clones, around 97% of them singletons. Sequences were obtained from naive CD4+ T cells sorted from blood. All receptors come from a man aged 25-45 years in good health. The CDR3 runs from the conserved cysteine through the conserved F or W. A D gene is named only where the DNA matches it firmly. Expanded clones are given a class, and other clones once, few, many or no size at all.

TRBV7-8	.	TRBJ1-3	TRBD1	CASSLRTGLTGNTIYF	TGTGCCAGCAGCTTGAGGACAGGGCTTACTGGAAACACCATATATTTT
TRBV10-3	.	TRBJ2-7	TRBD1	CAISSRTGGDPYF	TGTGCCATCAGTTCTCGGACAGGGGGCGATCCTTACTTC
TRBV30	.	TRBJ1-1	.	CAWSLGDGIGTEAFF	TGTGCCTGGAGCCTGGGAGACGGTATCGGCACTGAAGCTTTCTTT
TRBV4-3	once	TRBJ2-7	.	CASSQVFGESYEQYF	TGCGCCAGCAGCCAAGTTTTTGGGGAGTCCTACGAGCAGTACTTC
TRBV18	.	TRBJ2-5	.	CASSLTREETQYF	TGTGCCAGCTCACTTACCAGGGAAGAGACCCAGTACTTC
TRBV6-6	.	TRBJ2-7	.	CASSYSDGSEQYF	TGTGCCAGCAGTTACTCCGATGGGAGCGAGCAGTACTTC
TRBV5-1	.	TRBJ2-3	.	CASSSPLGASTDTQYF	TGCGCCAGCAGCTCGCCTTTGGGAGCTAGCACAGATACGCAGTATTTT
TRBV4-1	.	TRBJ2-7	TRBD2	CASSQDRPGLAIYEQYF	TGCGCCAGCAGCCAAGATCGACCCGGACTAGCAATCTACGAGCAGTACTTC
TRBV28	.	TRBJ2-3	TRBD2	CASSLVPGLAGSDTQYF	TGTGCCAGCAGTTTGGTCCCGGGACTAGCGGGATCTGATACGCAGTATTTT
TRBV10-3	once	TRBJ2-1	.	CAISEKQWNEQFF	TGTGCCATCAGTGAGAAGCAGTGGAATGAGCAGTTCTTC
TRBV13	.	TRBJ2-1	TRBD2	CASSWREGHNEQFF	TGTGCCAGCAGTTGGCGGGAGGGGCACAATGAGCAGTTCTTC
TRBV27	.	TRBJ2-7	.	CASSSAGASGVEQYF	TGTGCCAGCAGTTCAGCCGGGGCCTCGGGAGTCGAGCAGTACTTC
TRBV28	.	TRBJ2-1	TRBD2	CASSRTSYNEQFF	TGTGCCAGCAGCCGGACTAGTTACAATGAGCAGTTCTTC
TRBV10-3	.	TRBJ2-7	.	CAISSGPNLYEQYF	TGTGCCATCAGTTCCGGGCCCAACCTCTACGAGCAGTACTTC
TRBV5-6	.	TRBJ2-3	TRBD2	CASSPERERVTDTQYF	TGTGCCAGCAGCCCAGAGCGGGAGAGAGTCACAGATACGCAGTATTTT
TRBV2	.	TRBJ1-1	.	CASSSSMNTEAFF	TGTGCCAGCAGCAGCAGTATGAACACTGAAGCTTTCTTT
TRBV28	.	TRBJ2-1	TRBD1	CASSLMDRGLPEQFF	TGTGCCAGCAGTTTGATGGACAGGGGTCTCCCTGAGCAGTTCTTC
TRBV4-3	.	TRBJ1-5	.	CASSQDFGDQPQHF	TGCGCCAGCAGCCAAGATTTTGGGGATCAGCCCCAGCATTTT
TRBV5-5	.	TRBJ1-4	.	CASSFLYETGQKLFF	TGTGCCAGCAGCTTTCTTTACGAGACAGGCCAAAAACTGTTTTTT
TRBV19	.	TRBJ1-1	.	CASIRTAFMNTEAFF	TGTGCCAGTATTCGGACAGCATTTATGAACACTGAAGCTTTCTTT